This record concerns one TCR beta chain sequence. The antigen remains undetermined. This entry belongs to a study of cytomegalovirus exposure and HLA in healthy donors. Study context: Most donors, 70% to 85% of over 300 genotyped, fell in the Caucasian-associated ancestry cluster.

Study outcomes and limitations: The classifier, whose performance was assessed in both the original and validation cohorts, reportedly diagnosed cytomegalovirus status with high specificity and sensitivity. Most of the TCR beta V segments (in an earlier analysis) were productive either about 87% or about 30% of the time.

CDR3 length equals 16 residues. The V gene's germline CDR1 is SGHRS and CDR2 YFSETQ. The junction had 12 bases not matched to a gene; V was cut back by 5 bases and J by 5 bases. Among the donors, all were healthy bone marrow donors. Primers: 60 Vbeta forward and 13 Jbeta reverse. Assay: immunoSEQ multiplex PCR; the TCRdb copy retains only in-frame clones and omits some. The sample lists more than 85,000 clones, 60% to 80% seen once, with 3.2% in the top ten. Sequencing input: PBMCs. The chain uses TRBV5-1 and TRBJ2-3; 9 bases agree with TRBD1. This receptor was obtained from a man aged 25-45 years in good health and CMV-seronegative. The CDR3 DNA is TGCGCCAGCAGTTATATCGGACAGGGGTTTCAAGATACGCAGTATTTT. Translation gives CASSYIGQGFQDTQYF.